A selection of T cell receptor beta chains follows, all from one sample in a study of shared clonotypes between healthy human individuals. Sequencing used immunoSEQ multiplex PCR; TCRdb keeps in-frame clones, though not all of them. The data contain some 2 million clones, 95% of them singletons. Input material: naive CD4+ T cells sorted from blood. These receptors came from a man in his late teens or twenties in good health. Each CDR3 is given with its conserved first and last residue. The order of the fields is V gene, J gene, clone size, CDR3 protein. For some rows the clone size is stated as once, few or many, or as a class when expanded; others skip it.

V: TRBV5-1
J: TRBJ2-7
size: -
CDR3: CASSLGTSAQVSEQYF

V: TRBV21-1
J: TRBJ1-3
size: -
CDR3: CASSKAGNTIYF

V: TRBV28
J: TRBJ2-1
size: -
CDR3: CASSLGGALNEQFF

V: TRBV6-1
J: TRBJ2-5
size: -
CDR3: CASSDRVQETQYF

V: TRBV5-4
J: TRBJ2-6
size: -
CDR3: CASSPDRAGANVLTF

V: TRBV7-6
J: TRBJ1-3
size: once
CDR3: CASSLSQGSGNTIYF

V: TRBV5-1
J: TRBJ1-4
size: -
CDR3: CASSLLGESGEKLFF

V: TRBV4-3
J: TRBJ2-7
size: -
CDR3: CASSQELGGSSSYEQYF

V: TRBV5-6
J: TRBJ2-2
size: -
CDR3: CASSLGRNTGELFF

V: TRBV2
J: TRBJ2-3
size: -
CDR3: CASGLEGGTSSTDTQYF

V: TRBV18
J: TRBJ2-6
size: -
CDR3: CASSPASSGANVLTF

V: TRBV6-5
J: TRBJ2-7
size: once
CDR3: CASRDPRPLGEQYF

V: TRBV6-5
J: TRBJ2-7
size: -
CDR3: CASSASGGGEQYF

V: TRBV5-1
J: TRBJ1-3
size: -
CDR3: CASSFGQGGNTIYF

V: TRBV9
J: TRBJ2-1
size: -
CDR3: CASSVDPSGGPQFF

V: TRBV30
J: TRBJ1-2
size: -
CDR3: CAWSVPGQGRYGYTF

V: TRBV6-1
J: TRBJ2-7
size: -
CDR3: CASRDRGLRQYF

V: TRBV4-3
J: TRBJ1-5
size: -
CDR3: CARTGEGISNQPQHF

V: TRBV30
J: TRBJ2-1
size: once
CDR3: CAWSPSRTSGYNEQFF

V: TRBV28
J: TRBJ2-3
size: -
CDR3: CASRGASGNTDTQYF

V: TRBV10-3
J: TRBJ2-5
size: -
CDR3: CAISGTGGGETQYF

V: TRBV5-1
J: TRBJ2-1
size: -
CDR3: CASSLGMGNEQFF

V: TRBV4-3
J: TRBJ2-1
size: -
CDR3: CASSQDPSGSNYNEQFF

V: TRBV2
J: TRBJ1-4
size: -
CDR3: CASSAQGSNEKLFF

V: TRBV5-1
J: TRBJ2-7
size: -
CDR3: CASSLGVVAYEQYF

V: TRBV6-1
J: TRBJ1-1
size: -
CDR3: CASSAQISTEAFF

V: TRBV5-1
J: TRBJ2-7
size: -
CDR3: CASSLGGASVSYEQYF

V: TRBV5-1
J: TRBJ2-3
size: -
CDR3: CASSWRDRGTDTQYF

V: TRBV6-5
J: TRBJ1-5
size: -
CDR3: CASSERVHQPQHF